This passage covers 5 T cell receptor beta chains from one sample sequenced in a study of Tregs in tolerant kidney transplant recipients (dated by TCRdb to the late 2010s). Which antigens these TCRs recognize remains unknown. Receptor amplification or capture employed the immunoSEQ multiplex PCR assay. In its TCRdb copy, this immuneACCESS table keeps in-frame sequences only and misses some clones. Where compared with another copy, unresolved V genes explain less than half of these, and the others have no known cause. The sample has 4,500 to 7,000 clones on record, around 89% of them singletons. The ten largest clones represent around 3.5% of the sample. Per the publication, the time point label means: blood sample drawn before combined kidney and bone marrow transplant. The input for sequencing was Tregs from blood cultured with allogeneic cells, taken before the transplant. The source is a human patient who received a combined kidney and bone marrow transplant.

Here the CDR3 reads CAISESGTDTQYF. DNA of the CDR3: TGTGCCATCAGTGAGTCGGGCACAGATACGCAGTATTTT. This chain uses TRBV10-3 with TRBJ2-3, with no clear D. Trimming left V 0 bases short and J 1 base short, with 2 bases between. The CDR3 totals 13 residues. CDR1 is ENHRY, CDR2 SYGVKD, per germline.

This clone came up once. This sequence joins TRBV6-5 and TRBJ2-3; 10 bases align to TRBD2. V was clipped by 6 bases and J by 6 bases; unmatched bases: 6. Germline V CDR1 and CDR2: MNHEY, SVGAGI. The length of the CDR3 is 14 residues. The CDR3 DNA reads as TGTGCCAGCAGACTTAGCGGGAGGCCGGATACGCAGTATTTT. It yields the protein CASRLSGRPDTQYF.

This chain connects TRBV7-9 to TRBJ2-1; TRBD2 matches at 11 bases. V lost 4 bases, J lost 9 bases, and 5 bases stayed unmatched. In germline, CDR1 is SEHNR, CDR2 FQNEAQ (reference sequence). The CDR3 contains 14 residues. This CDR3 reads CASSYSGRAGEQFF. In DNA form, the CDR3 reads TGTGCCAGCAGCTATAGCGGGAGGGCCGGTGAGCAGTTCTTC. Supplemented by reference TRBV7-9 and TRBJ2-1, the full variable domain reads DTGVSQNPRHKITKRGQNVTFRCDPISEHNRLYWYRQTLGQGPEFLTYFQNEAQLEKSRLLSDRFSAERPKGSFSTLEIQRTEQGDSAMYLCASSYSGRAGEQFFGPGTRLTVL.

The rearrangement joins TRBV28 to TRBJ1-1; the D gene is possibly TRBD1 (5 bases). The V end was cut by 6 bases, the J end by 5 bases, with 10 bases between. The CDR3 consists of 12 residues. Per the germline V gene, CDR1 is MDHEN and CDR2 is SYDVKM. The chain's CDR3 is CASSRWGTEAFF. The CDR3 region has the DNA TGTGCCAGCAGCCGTTGGGGGACTGAAGCTTTCTTT. Full variable domain (outside the CDR3, taken from reference TRBV28 and TRBJ1-1): DVKVTQSSRYLVKRTGEKVFLECVQDMDHENMFWYRQDPGLGLRLIYFSYDVKMKEKGDIPEGYSVSREKKERFSLILESASTNQTSMYLCASSRWGTEAFFGQGTRLTVV.

CDR3 sequence (DNA): TGTGCCAGCAGTGGGTTTCCCCAGCAGTTCTTC. It encodes CASSGFPQQFF. The chain is built from TRBV25-1 and TRBJ2-1, with no clear D. Germline CDR1 is MGHDK and CDR2 is SYGVNS. V was pared by 4 bases and J by 11 bases, with 9 bases between. The length of the CDR3 is 11 residues.